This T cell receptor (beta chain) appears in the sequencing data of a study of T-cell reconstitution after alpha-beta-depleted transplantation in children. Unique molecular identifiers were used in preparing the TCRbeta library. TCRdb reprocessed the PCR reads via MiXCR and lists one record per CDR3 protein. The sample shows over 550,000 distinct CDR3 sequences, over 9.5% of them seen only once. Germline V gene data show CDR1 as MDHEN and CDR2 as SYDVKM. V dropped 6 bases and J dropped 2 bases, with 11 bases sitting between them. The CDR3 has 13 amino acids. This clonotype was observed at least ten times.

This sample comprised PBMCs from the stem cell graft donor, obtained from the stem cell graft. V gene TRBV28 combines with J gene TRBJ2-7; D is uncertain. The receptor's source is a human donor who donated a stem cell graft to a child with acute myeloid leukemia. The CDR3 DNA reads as TGTGCCAGCAGCCCACCGGCCACCTACGAGCAGTACTTC. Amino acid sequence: CASSPPATYEQYF.